This T cell receptor (beta chain) was sequenced for a study of cytomegalovirus exposure and HLA in healthy donors. The table came from immunoSEQ multiplex PCR; TCRdb's copy has only in-frame clones and leaves some out. The data contain about 190,000 clones, approximately 85% of them singletons. The ends were cut back, 5 bases at V and 7 bases at J, with 15 bases in the middle. The CDR3 runs 14 residues. Germline V CDR1 and CDR2: LGHNT, FRNRAP. This clone has just one count. This rearrangement joins TRBV12-5 to TRBJ2-1; the D gene is possibly TRBD1 (6 bases). Sequencing input: PBMCs. This clonotype was sampled from a woman aged 18-29 years in good health and CMV-seronegative. CDR3 coding DNA: TGTGCTAGTGGTCCGCCGGGACAAAGGAATGAGCAGTTCTTC. Its translation is CASGPPGQRNEQFF.